This T cell receptor (beta chain) appears in the sequencing data of a study of identical twins. TCRdb re-derived calls from the 5' RACE reads in MiXCR, one entry per CDR3 protein. The table includes nearly 200,000 distinct CDR3 sequences, approximately 16% detected once. The ends were cut back, 2 bases at V and 7 bases at J, with 15 bases in the middle. Per germline, CDR1 SQVTM and CDR2 ANQGSEA. The CDR3 spans 13 residues. Each donor was a healthy Caucasian. This sample was also put to use in a study of T cells expressing NK-cell markers. That study reports: One of the eight sequenced donors was seronegative, whereas the other seven were HCMV-seropositive. The CD3+CD56-NKG2C+ fraction was also led by these clonotypes in several donors.

The rearrangement links TRBV29-1 to TRBJ2-7, with D possibly being TRBD1 (6 bases). This TCR was recovered from a woman under 30 in good health. Input material: CD8+ T cells sorted from blood. In DNA, the CDR3 is TGCAGCGTTGAATCCACAGGGTTGGGAGAGCAGTACTTC. It codes for CSVESTGLGEQYF.